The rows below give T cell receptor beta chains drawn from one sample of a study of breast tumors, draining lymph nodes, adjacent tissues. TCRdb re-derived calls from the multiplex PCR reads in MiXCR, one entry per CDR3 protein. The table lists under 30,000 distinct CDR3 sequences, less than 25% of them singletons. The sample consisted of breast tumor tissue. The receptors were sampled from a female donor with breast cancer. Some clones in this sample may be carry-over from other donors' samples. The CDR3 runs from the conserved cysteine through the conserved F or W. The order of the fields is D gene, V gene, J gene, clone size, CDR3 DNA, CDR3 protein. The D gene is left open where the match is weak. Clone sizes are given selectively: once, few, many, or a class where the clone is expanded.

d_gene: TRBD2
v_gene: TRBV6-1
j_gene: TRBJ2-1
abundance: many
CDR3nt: TGTGCCAGCAGTGAACCTAGCGGGAGTTTCAATGAGCAGTTCTTC
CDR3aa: CASSEPSGSFNEQFF

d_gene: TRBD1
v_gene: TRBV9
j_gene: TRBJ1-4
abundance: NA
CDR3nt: TGTGCCAGCAGCATAGCGACAGGGAGTAATGAAAAACTGTTCTTT
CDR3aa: CASSIATGSNEKLFF

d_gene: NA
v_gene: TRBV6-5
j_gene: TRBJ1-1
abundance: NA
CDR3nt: TGTGCCAGCAGTTTCAAGGTCTCCGGGGAGGGTGAAGCTTTCTTT
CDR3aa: CASSFKVSGEGEAFF

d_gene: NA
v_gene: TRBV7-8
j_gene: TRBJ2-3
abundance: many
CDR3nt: TGTGCCAGCAGCTTAGATTCGAGGGGAGATACGCAGTATTTT
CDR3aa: CASSLDSRGDTQYF

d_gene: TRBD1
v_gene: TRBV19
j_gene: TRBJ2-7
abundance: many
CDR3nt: TGTGCCAGTCTGAGGACAGGGACCACCTACGAGCAGTACTTC
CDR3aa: CASLRTGTTYEQYF

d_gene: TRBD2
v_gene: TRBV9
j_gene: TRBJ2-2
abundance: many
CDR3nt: TGTGCCAGCTCACCGACTAGCGGGGGAACCGGGGAGCTGTTTTTT
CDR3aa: CASSPTSGGTGELFF

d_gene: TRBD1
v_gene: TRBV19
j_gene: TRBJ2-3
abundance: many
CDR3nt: TGTGCCAGTAGTCCGCAGGACAGGGGGACGCAGTATTTT
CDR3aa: CASSPQDRGTQYF

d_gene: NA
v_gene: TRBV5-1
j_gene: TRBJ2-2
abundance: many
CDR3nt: TGCGCCAGCAGCTCCAGTTCTAACACCGGGGAGTTGTTTTTT
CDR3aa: CASSSSSNTGELFF

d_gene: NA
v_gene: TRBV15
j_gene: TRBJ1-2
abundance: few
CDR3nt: TGTGCCACCAGCTTGGGGAGCCACTATGGCTACACCTTC
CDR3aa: CATSLGSHYGYTF

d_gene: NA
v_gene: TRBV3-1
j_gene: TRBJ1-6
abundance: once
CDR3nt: TGTGCCAGCAGCCCCACACAGGGAGCCCTCCACTTT
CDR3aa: CASSPTQGALHF

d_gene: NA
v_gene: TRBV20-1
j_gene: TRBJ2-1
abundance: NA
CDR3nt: TGCAGTGCTGGTTACAATGAGCAGTTCTTC
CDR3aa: CSAGYNEQFF

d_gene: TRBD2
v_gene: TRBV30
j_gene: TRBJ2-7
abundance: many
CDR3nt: TGTGCCTGGAGCGGGACTAGCGGGAGATCCCAGTACTTC
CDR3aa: CAWSGTSGRSQYF

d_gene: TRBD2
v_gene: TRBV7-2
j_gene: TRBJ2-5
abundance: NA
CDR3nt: TGTGCCAGCAGCTTAGGGGGCGGGGGAGGGCAAGAGACTCAGTACTTC
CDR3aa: CASSLGGGGGQETQYF

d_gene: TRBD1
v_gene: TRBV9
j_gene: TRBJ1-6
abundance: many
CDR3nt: TGTGCCAGCAGCAACAGGACAGGGCCTAATTCACCCCTCCACTTT
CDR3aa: CASSNRTGPNSPLHF

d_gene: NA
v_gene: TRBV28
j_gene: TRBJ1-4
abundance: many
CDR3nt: TGTGCCAGCAGTTGGATCGGAGGTGCAACTAATGAAAAACTGTTTTTT
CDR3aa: CASSWIGGATNEKLFF

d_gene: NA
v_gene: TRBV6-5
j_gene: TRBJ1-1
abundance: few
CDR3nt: TGTGCCAGCAGTTTAGAAGGGGGGAACACTGAAGCTTTCTTT
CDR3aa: CASSLEGGNTEAFF

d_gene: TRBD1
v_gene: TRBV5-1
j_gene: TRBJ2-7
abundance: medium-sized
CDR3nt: TGCGCCAGCAGCCAGGGGACAGGGGTGTTCTACGAGCAGTACTTC
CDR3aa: CASSQGTGVFYEQYF

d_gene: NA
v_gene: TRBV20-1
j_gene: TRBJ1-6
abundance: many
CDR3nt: TGCAGTGCTAGAGTGGCGGTTGGTGGTTCACCCCTCCACTTT
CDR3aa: CSARVAVGGSPLHF

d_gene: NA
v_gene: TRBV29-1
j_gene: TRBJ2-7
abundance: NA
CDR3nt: TGCAGCGCCCTCGGGGTAAACGAGCAGTACTTC
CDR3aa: CSALGVNEQYF

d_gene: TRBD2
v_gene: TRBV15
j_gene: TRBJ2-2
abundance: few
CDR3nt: TGTGCCACCAGCGCCGGACTAGCGGGAGTATCCGGGGAGCTGTTTTTT
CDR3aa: CATSAGLAGVSGELFF

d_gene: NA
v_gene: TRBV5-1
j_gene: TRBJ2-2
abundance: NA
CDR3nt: TGCGCCAGCAGGTTCGGCGGACGGAACACCGGGGAGCTGTTTTTT
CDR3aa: CASRFGGRNTGELFF

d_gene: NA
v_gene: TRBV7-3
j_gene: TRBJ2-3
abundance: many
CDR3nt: TGTGCCAGCAGCCCACAGGGAAGAGATACGCAGTATTTT
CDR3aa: CASSPQGRDTQYF

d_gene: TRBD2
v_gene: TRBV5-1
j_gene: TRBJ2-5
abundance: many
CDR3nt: TGCGCCAGCAGCATAGGGACTAGCGGCCAAGAGACCCAGTACTTC
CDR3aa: CASSIGTSGQETQYF

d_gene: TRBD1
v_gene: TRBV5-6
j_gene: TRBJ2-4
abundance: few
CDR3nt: TGTGCCAGCAGCTTGGCGCCCGGGACAGGGGGGGGGGATTCGGCCAAAAACATTCAGTACTTC
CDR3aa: CASSLAPGTGGGDSAKNIQYF

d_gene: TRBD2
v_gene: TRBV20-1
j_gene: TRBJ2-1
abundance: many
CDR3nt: TGCAGTGCTCAAACCGGGACTAGCGGGGACAAGCAGTTCTTC
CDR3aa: CSAQTGTSGDKQFF

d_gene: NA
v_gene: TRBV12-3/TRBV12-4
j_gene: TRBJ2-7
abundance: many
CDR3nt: TGTGCCAGCAGCCCGGGGGACATCGAGCAGTACTTC
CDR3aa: CASSPGDIEQYF

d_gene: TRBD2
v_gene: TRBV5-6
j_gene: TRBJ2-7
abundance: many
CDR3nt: TGTGCCAGCAGCCTCGGGAGGTACTCCTACGAGCAGTACTTC
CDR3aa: CASSLGRYSYEQYF